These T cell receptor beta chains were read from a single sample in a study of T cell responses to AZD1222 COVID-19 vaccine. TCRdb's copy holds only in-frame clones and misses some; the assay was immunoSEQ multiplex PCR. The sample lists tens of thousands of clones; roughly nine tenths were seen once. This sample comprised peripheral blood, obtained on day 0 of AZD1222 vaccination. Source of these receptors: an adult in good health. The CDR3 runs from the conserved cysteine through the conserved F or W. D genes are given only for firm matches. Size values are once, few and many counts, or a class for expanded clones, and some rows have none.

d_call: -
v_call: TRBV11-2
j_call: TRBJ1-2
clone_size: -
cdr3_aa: CASSRGVSRPNYGYTF
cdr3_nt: TGTGCCAGCAGCCGCGGGGTCAGCCGACCTAACTATGGCTACACCTTC

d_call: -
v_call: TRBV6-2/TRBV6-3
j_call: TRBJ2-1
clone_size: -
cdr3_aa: CASSALGLDYNEQFF
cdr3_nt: TGTGCCAGCAGTGCACTTGGGCTAGACTACAATGAGCAGTTCTTC

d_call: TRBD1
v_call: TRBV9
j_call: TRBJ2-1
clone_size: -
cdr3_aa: CASSVVSTGANEQFF
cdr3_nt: TGTGCCAGCAGCGTAGTCTCCACAGGGGCGAATGAGCAGTTCTTC

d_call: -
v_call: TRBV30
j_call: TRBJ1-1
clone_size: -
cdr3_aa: CASSRDTEAFF
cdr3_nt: TGTGCCTCTTCCAGGGACACTGAAGCTTTCTTT

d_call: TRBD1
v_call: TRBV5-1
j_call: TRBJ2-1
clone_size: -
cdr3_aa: CASSLGTGDNEQFF
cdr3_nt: TGCGCCAGCAGCTTGGGTACAGGGGACAATGAGCAGTTCTTC

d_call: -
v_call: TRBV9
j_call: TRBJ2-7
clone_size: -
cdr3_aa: CASSVADSYEQYF
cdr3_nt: TGTGCCAGCAGCGTAGCGGACAGTTACGAGCAGTACTTC

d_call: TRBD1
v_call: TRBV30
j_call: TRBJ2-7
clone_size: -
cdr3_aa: CAWSSIGQVTYEQYF
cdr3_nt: TGTGCCTGGAGTAGTATAGGACAGGTTACCTACGAGCAGTACTTC

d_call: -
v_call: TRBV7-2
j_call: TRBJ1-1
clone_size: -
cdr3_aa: CASSLAGGRVNTEAFF
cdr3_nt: TGTGCCAGCAGCTTAGCGGGGGGGCGTGTGAACACTGAAGCTTTCTTT

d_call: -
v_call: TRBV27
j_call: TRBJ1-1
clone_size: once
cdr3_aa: CASSQGVQWNTEAFF
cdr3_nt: TGTGCCAGCTCCCAGGGTGTGCAGTGGAACACTGAAGCTTTCTTT

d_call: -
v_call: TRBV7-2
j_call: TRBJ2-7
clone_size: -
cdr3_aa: CASSFTGYEQYF
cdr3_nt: TGTGCCAGCAGCTTCACAGGCTACGAGCAGTACTTC

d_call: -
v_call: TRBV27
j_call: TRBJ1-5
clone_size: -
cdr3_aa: CASSLTGNQPQHF
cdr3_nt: TGTGCCAGCAGTCTTACAGGAAATCAGCCCCAGCATTTT

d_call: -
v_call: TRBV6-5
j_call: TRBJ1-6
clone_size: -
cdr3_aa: CASSLLAGASPLHF
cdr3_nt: TGTGCCAGCTCTCTCCTTGCAGGGGCTTCACCCCTCCACTTT

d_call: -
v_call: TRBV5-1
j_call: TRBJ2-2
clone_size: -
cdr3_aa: CASSLVGTGNTGELFF
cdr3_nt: TGCGCCAGCAGCTTGGTAGGGACTGGTAACACCGGGGAGCTGTTTTTT

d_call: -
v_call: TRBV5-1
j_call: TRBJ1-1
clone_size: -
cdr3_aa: CASSLRTSEPEAFF
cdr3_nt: TGCGCCAGCAGCTTGAGGACCTCCGAACCTGAAGCTTTCTTT

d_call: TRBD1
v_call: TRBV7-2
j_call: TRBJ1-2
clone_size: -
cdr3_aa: CASSPQGAEGYTF
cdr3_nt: TGTGCCAGCAGCCCGCAGGGGGCAGAAGGCTACACCTTC

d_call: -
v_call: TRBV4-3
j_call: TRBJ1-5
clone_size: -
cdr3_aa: CASSQGWGSNQPQHF
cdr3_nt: TGCGCCAGCAGCCAGGGTTGGGGTAGCAATCAGCCCCAGCATTTT

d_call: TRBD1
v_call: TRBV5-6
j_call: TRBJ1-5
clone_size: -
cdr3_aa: CASSRRDRAGQPQHF
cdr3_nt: TGTGCCAGCAGCCGCCGGGACAGGGCCGGTCAGCCCCAGCATTTT

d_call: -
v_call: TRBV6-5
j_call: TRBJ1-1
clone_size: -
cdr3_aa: CASSYPEGHLPTEAFF
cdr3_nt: TGTGCCAGCAGTTACCCGGAGGGACATTTGCCCACTGAAGCTTTCTTT

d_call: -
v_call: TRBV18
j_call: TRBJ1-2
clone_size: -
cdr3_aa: CASSPKTPNDNYGYTF
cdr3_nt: TGTGCCAGCTCACCAAAGACACCAAATGATAACTATGGCTACACCTTC

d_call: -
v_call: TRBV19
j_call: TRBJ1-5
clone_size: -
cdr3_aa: CASSIVGSNQPQHF
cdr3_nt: TGTGCCAGTAGTATCGTAGGGAGCAATCAGCCCCAGCATTTT

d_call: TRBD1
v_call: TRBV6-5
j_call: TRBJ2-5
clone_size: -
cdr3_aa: CASSRTNRGRETQYF
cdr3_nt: TGTGCCAGCAGTCGAACAAACAGGGGCAGGGAGACCCAGTACTTC

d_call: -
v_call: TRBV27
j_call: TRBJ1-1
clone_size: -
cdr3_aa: CASSLKVNMNTEAFF
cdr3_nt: TGTGCCAGCAGTTTAAAGGTGAACATGAACACTGAAGCTTTCTTT

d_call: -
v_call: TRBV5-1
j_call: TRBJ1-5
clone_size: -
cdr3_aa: CASSLGTGKANQPQHF
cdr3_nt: TGCGCCAGCAGCCTTGGTACGGGAAAAGCGAATCAGCCCCAGCATTTT

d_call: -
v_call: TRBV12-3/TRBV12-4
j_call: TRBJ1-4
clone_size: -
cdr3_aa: CASSSRDSEKLFF
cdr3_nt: TGTGCCAGCAGCTCGAGAGACTCGGAAAAACTGTTTTTT

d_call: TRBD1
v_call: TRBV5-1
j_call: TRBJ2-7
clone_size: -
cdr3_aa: CASSQGESSYEQYF
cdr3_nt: TGCGCCAGCAGCCAGGGGGAGAGCTCCTACGAGCAGTACTTC

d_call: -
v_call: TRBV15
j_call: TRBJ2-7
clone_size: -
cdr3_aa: CATSREIKDLRSSYEQYF
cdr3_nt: TGTGCCACCAGCAGAGAAATTAAGGACTTGAGGAGCTCCTACGAGCAGTACTTC

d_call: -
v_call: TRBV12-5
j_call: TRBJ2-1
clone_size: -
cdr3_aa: CASGFDSYNEQFF
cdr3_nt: TGTGCTAGTGGTTTTGACTCCTACAATGAGCAGTTCTTC

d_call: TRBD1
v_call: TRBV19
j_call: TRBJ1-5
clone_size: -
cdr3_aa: CASSIAGTGGGGSNQPQHF
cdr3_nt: TGTGCCAGTAGTATTGCCGGGACAGGGGGCGGGGGGAGCAATCAGCCCCAGCATTTT

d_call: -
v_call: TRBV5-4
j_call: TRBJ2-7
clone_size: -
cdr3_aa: CASSPLTGAAYEQYF
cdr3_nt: TGTGCCAGCAGTCCACTTACCGGAGCAGCCTACGAGCAGTACTTC

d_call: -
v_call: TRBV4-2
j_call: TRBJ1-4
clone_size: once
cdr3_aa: CASSQDLVRVLFF
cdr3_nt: TGTGCCAGCAGCCAAGATCTCGTCAGGGTGCTGTTTTTT

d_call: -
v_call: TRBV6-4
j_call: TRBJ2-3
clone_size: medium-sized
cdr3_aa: CASSDAGEATDTQYF
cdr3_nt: TGTGCCAGCAGTGATGCCGGGGAGGCCACAGATACGCAGTATTTT

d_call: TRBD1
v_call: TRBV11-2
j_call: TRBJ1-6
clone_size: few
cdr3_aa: CASSRRGQDRDSPLHF
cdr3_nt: TGTGCCAGCAGCCGGCGGGGACAGGATCGGGATTCACCCCTCCACTTT

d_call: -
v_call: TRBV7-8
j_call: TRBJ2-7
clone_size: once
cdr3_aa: CASSQYRGEQYF
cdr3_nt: TGTGCCAGCAGCCAATATCGAGGGGAGCAGTACTTC

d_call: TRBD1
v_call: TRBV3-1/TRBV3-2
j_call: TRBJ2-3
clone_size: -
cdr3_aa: CASSQVRVRAQGVADTQYF
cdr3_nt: TGTGCCAGCAGCCAAGTCAGGGTCCGGGCGCAGGGGGTCGCAGATACGCAGTATTTT

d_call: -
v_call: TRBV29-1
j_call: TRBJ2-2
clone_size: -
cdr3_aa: CSGTVWDTGELFF
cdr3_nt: TGCAGCGGGACAGTTTGGGACACCGGGGAGCTGTTTTTT

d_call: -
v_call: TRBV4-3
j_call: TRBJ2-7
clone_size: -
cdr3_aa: CASSQDRDSGYEQYF
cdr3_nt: TGCGCCAGCAGCCAAGATCGGGATAGCGGCTACGAGCAGTACTTC

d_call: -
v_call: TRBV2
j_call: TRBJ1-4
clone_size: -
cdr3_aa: CASSEWGANEKLFF
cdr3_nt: TGTGCCAGCAGTGAGTGGGGAGCTAATGAAAAACTGTTTTTT

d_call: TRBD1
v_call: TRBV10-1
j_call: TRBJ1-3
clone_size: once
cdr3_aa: CASSDRASGNTIYF
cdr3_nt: TGCGCCAGCTCTGACAGGGCCTCTGGAAACACCATATATTTT

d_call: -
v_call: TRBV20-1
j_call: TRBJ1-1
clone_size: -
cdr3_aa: CSATTEEAFF
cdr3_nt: TGCAGTGCCACGACAGAGGAAGCTTTCTTT

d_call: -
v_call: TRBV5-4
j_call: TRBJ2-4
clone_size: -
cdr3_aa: CASSLGGVGENIQYF
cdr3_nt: TGTGCCAGCAGCTTGGGTGGGGTAGGAGAAAACATTCAGTACTTC

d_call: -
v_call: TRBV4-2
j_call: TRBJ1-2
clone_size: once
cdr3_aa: CASSQDSLRGGANYGYTF
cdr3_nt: TGTGCCAGCAGCCAAGATAGCCTCCGGGGGGGGGCTAACTATGGCTACACCTTC

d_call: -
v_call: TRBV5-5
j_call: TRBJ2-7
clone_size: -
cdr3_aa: CASSTSPQGYEQYF
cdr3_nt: TGTGCCAGCAGCACCTCCCCACAGGGCTACGAGCAGTACTTC

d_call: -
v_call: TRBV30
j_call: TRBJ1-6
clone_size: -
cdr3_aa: CAWSLGGPLHF
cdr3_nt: TGTGCCTGGAGTCTGGGAGGACCCCTCCACTTT

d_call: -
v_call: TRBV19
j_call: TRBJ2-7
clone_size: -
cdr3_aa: CASSIGGHRQYF
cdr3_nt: TGTGCCAGTAGTATAGGGGGACATAGGCAGTACTTC

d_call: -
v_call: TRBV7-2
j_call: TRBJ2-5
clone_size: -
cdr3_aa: CASSSGELVQETQYF
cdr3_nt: TGTGCCAGCAGCTCCGGGGAGTTAGTCCAAGAGACCCAGTACTTC

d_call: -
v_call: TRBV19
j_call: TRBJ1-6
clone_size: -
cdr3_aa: CASRYVDSPLHF
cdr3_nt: TGTGCCAGTAGATACGTGGATTCACCCCTCCACTTT

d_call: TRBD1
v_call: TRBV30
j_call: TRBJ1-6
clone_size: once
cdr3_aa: CAWSQDRVPGSYNSPLHF
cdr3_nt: TGTGCCTGGAGCCAGGACAGGGTTCCTGGATCCTATAATTCACCCCTCCACTTT